Detailed here is one T cell receptor beta chain. This record comes from a study of blood T cell repertoires in COVID-19. Study overall: The United States, Italy and Spain were the sources of the acute and convalescent COVID-19 samples. Nucleic acid was either cDNA or gDNA, and it came from T cells, B-cell-depleted T cells, or PBMCs.

In the study's own analysis: Amplifying reference gene primers gave estimates of nucleated cell counts. TCRdb's table, derived via immunoSEQ multiplex PCR, lists solely in-frame clones and lacks some. Clonal size and the V and J genes are those of that table, whereas D and trimming came from the DNA. The sample consists of some 130,000 clones, 75% to 85% of them appearing once. Germline trimming cut 6 bases from V and 2 bases from J; bases unmatched to any gene: 4. CDR3 length: 13 amino acids. This clonotype was sampled from a woman aged 80 or over with acute or convalescent COVID-19. The sequenced sample was peripheral blood. J is TRBJ2-7 and V is TRBV12-3 or TRBV12-4, with TRBD1 matching over 7 bases. CDR3 amino acids: CASSLQGPYEQYF. The CDR3 coding sequence is TGTGCCAGCAGCTTACAGGGGCCCTACGAGCAGTACTTC.